The 6 T cell receptor beta chains below come from one sample, sequenced in a study of blood T cell repertoires in COVID-19. Assay used: immunoSEQ multiplex PCR; TCRdb lists only in-frame clones, some missing. Of some 400,000 clones detected, roughly nine tenths appear once; the ten largest clones hold around 0.86%. The sample taken for sequencing was PBMCs or T cells enriched from blood (not recorded which). All receptors come from a woman between 40 and 55 years old who had been exposed to COVID-19.

The gene calls are TRBV5-4 and TRBJ1-3; 7 bases match TRBD1. Germline CDR1 SGHNT, CDR2 YYREEE (reference sequence). V lost 5 bases and J lost 0; bases outside the gene matches: 5. This CDR3 has 15 residues. The CDR3 bases are TGTGCCAGCAGTAACCAGGGGGGCTCTGGAAACACCATATATTTT. Translating gives CASSNQGGSGNTIYF.

The chain employs TRBV4-3 and TRBJ1-4; no clear D. CDR3 length equals 18 residues. The V gene lost 6 bases and the J gene lost 2 bases, with 22 bases spanning the gap. CDR1 is LGHNA, CDR2 YSLEER, per germline. In nucleotides, the CDR3 is TGCGCCAGCAGTCGGAGGTCCCTAGGTTTGGTTACTAATGAAAAACTGTTTTTT. This translates into CASSRRSLGLVTNEKLFF.

This chain links TRBV5-4 with TRBJ1-2; TRBD1 is a possible D gene (5 bases). V dropped 0 bases and J dropped 4 bases, with 10 bases sitting between them. Germline lookup yields CDR1 SGHNT and CDR2 YYREEE (reference sequence). CDR3 length: 14 amino acids. CDR3 amino acids: CASSLGQPSYGYTF. The CDR3 DNA reads as TGTGCCAGCAGCTTGGGACAGCCGTCCTATGGCTACACCTTC.

V gene TRBV4-3 combines with J gene TRBJ2-7; a weak D match, TRBD2 (6 bases). Germline V gene sequence: CDR1 LGHNA, CDR2 YSLEER. V was shortened by 1 base and J by 5 bases, with 15 bases between the two germline ends. This CDR3 region has 15 residues. The CDR3 loop is CASSQGRDSGHEQYF. In nucleotides, the CDR3 is TGCGCCAGCAGCCAAGGACGGGACTCGGGGCACGAGCAGTACTTC.

The chain is built from TRBV7-2 and TRBJ1-2; 8 nucleotides line up with TRBD1. The germline V gene encodes CDR1 SGHTA and CDR2 FQGNSA. CDR3 length: 13 amino acids. V lost 6 bases, J lost 4 bases, and 4 bases stayed unmatched. This CDR3 is CASSQQGGYGYTF. The DNA for the CDR3 is TGTGCCAGCAGTCAACAGGGGGGCTATGGCTACACCTTC.

The J gene is TRBJ1-1, the V gene TRBV20-1, with D hard to call. Germline V gene lookup returns CDR1 DFQATT and CDR2 SNEGSKA (reference sequence). This CDR3 contains 11 residues. The V and J ends lost 0 bases and 9 bases respectively, with 8 bases between them. CDR3 sequence reads: CSARDRSKAFF. CDR3 nucleotide sequence: TGCAGTGCTAGAGATCGGTCCAAAGCTTTCTTT.